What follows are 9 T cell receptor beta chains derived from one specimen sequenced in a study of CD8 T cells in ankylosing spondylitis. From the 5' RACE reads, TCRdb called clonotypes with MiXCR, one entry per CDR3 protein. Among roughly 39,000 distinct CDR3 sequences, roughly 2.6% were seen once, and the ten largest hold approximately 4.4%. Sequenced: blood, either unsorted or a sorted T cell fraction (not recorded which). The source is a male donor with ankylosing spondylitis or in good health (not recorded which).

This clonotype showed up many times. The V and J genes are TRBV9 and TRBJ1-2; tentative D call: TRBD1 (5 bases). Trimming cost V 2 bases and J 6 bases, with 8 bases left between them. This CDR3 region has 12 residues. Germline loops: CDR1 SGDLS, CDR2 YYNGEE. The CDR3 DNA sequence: TGTGCCAGCAGCGTCGACAGAAATGGCTACACCTTC. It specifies CASSVDRNGYTF.

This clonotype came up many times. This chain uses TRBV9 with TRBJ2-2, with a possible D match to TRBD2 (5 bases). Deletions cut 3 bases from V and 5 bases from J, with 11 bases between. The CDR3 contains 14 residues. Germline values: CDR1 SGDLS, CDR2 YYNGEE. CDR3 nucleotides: TGTGCCAGCAGCGGTGCGGGTCGGACCGGGGAGCTGTTTTTT. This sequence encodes CASSGAGRTGELFF.

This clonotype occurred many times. The CDR3: CASSGGGQETQYF. The CDR3 DNA sequence: TGTGCCAGCAGCGGGGGGGGACAAGAGACCCAGTACTTC. This chain uses TRBV9 with TRBJ2-5, with TRBD2 matching 7 bases. Unmatched junction bases numbered 1, after V lost 3 bases and J lost 2 bases. The CDR3 runs to 13 residues. CDR1 SGDLS and CDR2 YYNGEE come from the germline V gene.

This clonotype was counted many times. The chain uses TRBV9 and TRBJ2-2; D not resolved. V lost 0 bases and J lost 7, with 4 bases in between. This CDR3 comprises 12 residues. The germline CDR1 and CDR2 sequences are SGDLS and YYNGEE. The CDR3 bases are TGTGCCAGCAGCGTAGGAGGCGGGGAGCTGTTTTTT. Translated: CASSVGGGELFF.

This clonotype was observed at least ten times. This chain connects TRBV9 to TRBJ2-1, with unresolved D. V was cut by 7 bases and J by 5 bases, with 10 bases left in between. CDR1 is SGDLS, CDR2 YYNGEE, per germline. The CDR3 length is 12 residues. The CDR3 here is CASQTFNNEQFF. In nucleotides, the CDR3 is TGTGCCAGCCAGACTTTTAACAATGAGCAGTTCTTC.

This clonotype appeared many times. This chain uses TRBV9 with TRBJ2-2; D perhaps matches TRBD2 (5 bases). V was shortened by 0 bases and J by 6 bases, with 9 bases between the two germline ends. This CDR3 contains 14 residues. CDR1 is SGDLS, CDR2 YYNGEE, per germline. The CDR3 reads CASSVESRAGELFF. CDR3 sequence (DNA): TGTGCCAGCAGCGTAGAGTCGAGGGCCGGGGAGCTGTTTTTT. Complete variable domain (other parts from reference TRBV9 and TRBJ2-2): DSGVTQTPKHLITATGQRVTLRCSPRSGDLSVYWYQQSLDQGLQFLIQYYNGEERAKGNILERFSAQQFPDLHSELNLSSLELGDSALYFCASSVESRAGELFFGEGSRLTVL.

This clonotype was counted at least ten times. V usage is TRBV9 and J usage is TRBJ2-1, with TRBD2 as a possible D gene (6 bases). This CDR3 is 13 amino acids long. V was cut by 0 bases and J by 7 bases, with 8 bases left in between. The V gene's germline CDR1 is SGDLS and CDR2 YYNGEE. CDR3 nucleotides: TGTGCCAGCAGCGTAGGGACTATTAATGAGCAGTTCTTC. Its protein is CASSVGTINEQFF.

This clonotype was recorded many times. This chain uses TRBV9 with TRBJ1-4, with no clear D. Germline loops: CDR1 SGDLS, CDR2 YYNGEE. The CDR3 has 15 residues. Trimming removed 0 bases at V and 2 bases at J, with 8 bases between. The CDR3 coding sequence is TGTGCCAGCAGCGTAGCTGGGAGGACTAATGAAAAACTGTTTTTT. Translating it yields CASSVAGRTNEKLFF.

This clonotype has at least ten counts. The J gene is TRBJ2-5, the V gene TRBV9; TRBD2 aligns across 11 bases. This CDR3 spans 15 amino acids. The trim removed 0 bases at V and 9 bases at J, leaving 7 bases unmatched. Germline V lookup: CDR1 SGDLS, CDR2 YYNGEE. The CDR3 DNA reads TGTGCCAGCAGCGTAGCTGTGGGACTAGCGGAGGCCCAGTACTTC. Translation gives CASSVAVGLAEAQYF. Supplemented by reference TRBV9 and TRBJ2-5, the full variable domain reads DSGVTQTPKHLITATGQRVTLRCSPRSGDLSVYWYQQSLDQGLQFLIQYYNGEERAKGNILERFSAQQFPDLHSELNLSSLELGDSALYFCASSVAVGLAEAQYFGPGTRLLVL.